Listed here is a single TCR beta chain. The antigen is undetermined. The data were taken from a study of cytomegalovirus exposure and HLA in healthy donors. Regarding the study as a whole: TCR beta chains numbering more than 150 were designated cytomegalovirus-associated. The finding came from a later analysis; first-cohort TCR clusters tended to co-occur in the roughly 110 validation repertoires. Through in vitro validation, a few CMV-associated chains were shown to be specific for CMV antigens.

Trimming removed 5 bases at V and 5 bases at J, with 9 bases between. Germline CDR1 is SNHLY and CDR2 is FYNNEI. This CDR3 spans 12 amino acids. TCRdb's copy holds only in-frame clones and misses some; the assay was immunoSEQ multiplex PCR. This table has about 74,000 clones, roughly 94% appearing once. This clonotype was obtained from a man aged 18 to 35 in good health and CMV-seropositive. The V gene is TRBV2, the J gene TRBJ2-5, with D perhaps TRBD2 (6 bases). The sample comprised PBMCs. CDR3 DNA: TGTGCCAGCAGTCCTGGGGGGGAGACCCAGTACTTC. This sequence encodes CASSPGGETQYF.